These 2 T cell receptor beta chains came from one sample sequenced in a study of PD-1 blockade in mismatch repair-deficient tumors. Produced via immunoSEQ multiplex PCR; TCRdb's table is partial and in-frame only. Of under 25,000 clones detected, just under 85% appear once; the ten largest clones hold 17%. The sequences come from peripheral blood, collected 2 weeks after starting pembrolizumab. Receptors originate from an adult with mismatch repair-deficient cancer.

The CDR3 loop is CASSPPPPGQGSQPQHF. DNA of the CDR3: TGTGCCAGTAGCCCCCCCCCACCGGGACAGGGATCTCAGCCCCAGCATTTT. This chain uses TRBV19 with TRBJ1-5; 9 bases match TRBD1. The CDR3 totals 17 residues. Germline assignment: CDR1 LNHDA and CDR2 SQIVND (reference sequence). V lost 6 bases, J lost 6 bases, and 15 bases stayed unmatched.

V is TRBV30 and J is TRBJ1-5; D is perhaps TRBD1 (5 bases). The CDR3 consists of 13 residues. Per germline, CDR1 GTSNPN and CDR2 SVGIG (reference sequence). Trimming removed 1 base from V and 7 bases from J, with 11 bases in between. The CDR3 DNA sequence: TGTGCCTGGAGTGGCAGGGCCGACCAGCCCCAGCATTTT. Its protein is CAWSGRADQPQHF.